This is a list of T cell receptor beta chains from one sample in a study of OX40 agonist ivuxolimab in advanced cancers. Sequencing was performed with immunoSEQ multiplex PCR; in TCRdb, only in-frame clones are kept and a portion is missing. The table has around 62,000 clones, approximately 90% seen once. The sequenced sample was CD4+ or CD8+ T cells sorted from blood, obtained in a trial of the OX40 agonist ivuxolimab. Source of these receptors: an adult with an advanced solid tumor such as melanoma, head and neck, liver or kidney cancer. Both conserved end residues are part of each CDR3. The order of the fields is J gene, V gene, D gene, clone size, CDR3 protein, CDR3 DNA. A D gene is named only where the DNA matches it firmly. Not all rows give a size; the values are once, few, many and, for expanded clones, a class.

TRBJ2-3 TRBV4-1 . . CASSQGRGHQATDTQYF TGCGCCAGCAGCCAAGGAAGGGGCCACCAGGCCACAGATACGCAGTATTTT
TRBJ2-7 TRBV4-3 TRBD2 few CASSPTRTSDEQYF TGCGCCAGCAGCCCAACTAGGACTAGCGACGAGCAGTACTTC
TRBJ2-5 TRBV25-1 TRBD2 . CASSEDPGLARQETQYF TGTGCCAGCAGTGAAGATCCGGGACTAGCCAGGCAAGAGACCCAGTACTTC
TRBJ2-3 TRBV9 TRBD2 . CASSVGLAGPYTDTQYF TGTGCCAGCAGCGTGGGACTAGCGGGCCCGTACACAGATACGCAGTATTTT
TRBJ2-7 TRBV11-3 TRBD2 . CASSLGELAGEGEQYF TGTGCCAGCAGCTTAGGGGAACTAGCGGGAGAGGGCGAGCAGTACTTC
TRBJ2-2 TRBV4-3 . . CASSQVPRQGNGELFF TGCGCCAGCAGCCAAGTCCCCAGGCAGGGGAACGGGGAGCTGTTTTTT
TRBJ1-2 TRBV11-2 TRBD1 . CASSLRQGNYGYTF TGTGCCAGCAGCTTAAGACAGGGGAACTATGGCTACACCTTC
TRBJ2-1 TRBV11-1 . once CASSLGIWLNEQFF TGTGCCAGCAGCTTAGGGATTTGGCTCAATGAGCAGTTCTTC
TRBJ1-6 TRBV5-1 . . CASSRTGTQNSPLHF TGCGCCAGCAGCAGAACCGGGACACAGAATTCACCCCTCCACTTT
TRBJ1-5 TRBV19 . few CASSIGGFGNQPQHF TGTGCCAGTAGTATTGGGGGTTTTGGCAATCAGCCCCAGCATTTT
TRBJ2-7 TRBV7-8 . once CASSTPPREQYF TGTGCCAGCAGCACGCCCCCCAGAGAGCAGTACTTC
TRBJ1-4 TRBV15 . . CATSKRDSNEKLFF TGTGCCACCAGCAAACGGGACTCTAATGAAAAACTGTTTTTT
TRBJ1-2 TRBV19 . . CASRAGGLYGYTF TGTGCCAGTAGGGCTGGGGGCCTCTATGGCTACACCTTC
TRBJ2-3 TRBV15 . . CATSRDVTDTQYF TGTGCCACCAGCAGGGACGTTACAGATACGCAGTATTTT
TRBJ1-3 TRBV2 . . CASELGGSGNTIYF TGTGCCAGCGAACTCGGGGGTTCTGGAAACACCATATATTTT
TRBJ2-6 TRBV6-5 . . CASSEISGANVLTF TGTGCCAGCAGTGAGATCTCTGGGGCCAACGTCCTGACTTTC
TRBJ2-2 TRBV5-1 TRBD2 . CASSQSGTDTGELFF TGCGCCAGCAGCCAAAGCGGGACCGACACCGGGGAGCTGTTTTTT
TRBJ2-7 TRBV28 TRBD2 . CASTSGGGTYEQYF TGTGCCAGCACCTCGGGAGGAGGCACCTACGAGCAGTACTTC
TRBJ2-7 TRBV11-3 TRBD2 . CASSYSGSSHEQYF TGTGCCAGCAGCTATAGCGGGAGCTCCCACGAGCAGTACTTC
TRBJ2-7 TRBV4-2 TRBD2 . CASSQVLAGGYEQYF TGTGCCAGCAGCCAAGTCCTAGCGGGAGGTTACGAGCAGTACTTC
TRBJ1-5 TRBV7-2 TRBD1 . CASSLVQGANQPQHF TGTGCCAGCAGCTTAGTCCAGGGGGCTAATCAGCCCCAGCATTTT
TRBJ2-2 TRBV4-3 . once CASSPGTGELFF TGCGCCAGCAGCCCAGGGACCGGGGAGCTGTTTTTT
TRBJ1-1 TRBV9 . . CASSVVRNTEAFF TGTGCCAGCAGCGTAGTTAGGAACACTGAAGCTTTCTTT